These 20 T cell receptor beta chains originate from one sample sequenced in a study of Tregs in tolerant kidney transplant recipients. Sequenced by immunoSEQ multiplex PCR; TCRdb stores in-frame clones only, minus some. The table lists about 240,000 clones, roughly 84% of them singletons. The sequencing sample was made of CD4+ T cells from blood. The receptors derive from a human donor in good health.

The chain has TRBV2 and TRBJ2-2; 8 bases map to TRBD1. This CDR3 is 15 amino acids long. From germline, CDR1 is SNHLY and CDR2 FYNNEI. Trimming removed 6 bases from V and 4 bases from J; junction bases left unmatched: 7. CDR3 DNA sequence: TGTGCCAGCAGAGTAACCAGGGGGCCCACCGGGGAGCTGTTTTTT. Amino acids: CASRVTRGPTGELFF.

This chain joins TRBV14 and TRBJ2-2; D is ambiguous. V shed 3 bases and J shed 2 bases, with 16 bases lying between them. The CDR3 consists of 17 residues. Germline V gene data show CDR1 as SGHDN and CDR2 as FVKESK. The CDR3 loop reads CASSQYGPRTNTGELFF. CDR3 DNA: TGTGCCAGCAGCCAGTATGGCCCAAGAACCAACACCGGGGAGCTGTTTTTT.

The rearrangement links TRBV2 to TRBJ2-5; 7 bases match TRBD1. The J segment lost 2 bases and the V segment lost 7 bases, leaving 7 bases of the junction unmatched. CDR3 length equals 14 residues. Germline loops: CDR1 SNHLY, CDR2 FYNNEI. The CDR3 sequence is CASNRQGQQETQYF. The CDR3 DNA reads TGTGCCAGCAATAGACAGGGACAGCAAGAGACCCAGTACTTC.

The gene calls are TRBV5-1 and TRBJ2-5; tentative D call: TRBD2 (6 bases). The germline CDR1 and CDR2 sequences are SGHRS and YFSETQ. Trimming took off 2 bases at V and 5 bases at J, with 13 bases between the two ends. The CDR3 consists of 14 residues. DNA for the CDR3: TGCGCCAGCAGCTTTAACGGCGGGACGGAGACCCAGTACTTC. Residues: CASSFNGGTETQYF.

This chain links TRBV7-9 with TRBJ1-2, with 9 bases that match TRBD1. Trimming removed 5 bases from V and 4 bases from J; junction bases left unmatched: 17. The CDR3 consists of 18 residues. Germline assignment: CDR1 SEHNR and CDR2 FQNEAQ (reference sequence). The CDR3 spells CASSPGQGKNERRYGYTF. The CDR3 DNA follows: TGTGCCAGCAGCCCAGGACAGGGGAAGAATGAGCGGCGCTATGGCTACACCTTC.

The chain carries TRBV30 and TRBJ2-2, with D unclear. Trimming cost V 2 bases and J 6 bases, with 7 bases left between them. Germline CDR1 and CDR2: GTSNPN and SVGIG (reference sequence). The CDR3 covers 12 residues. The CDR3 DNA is TGTGCCTGGAGTAACGGTGCCGGGGAGCTGTTTTTT. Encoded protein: CAWSNGAGELFF.

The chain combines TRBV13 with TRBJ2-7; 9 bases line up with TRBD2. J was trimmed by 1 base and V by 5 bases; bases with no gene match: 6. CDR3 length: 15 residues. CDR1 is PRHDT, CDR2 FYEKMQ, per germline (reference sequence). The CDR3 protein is CASSQRTSESYEQYF. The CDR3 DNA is TGTGCCAGCAGCCAACGGACTAGCGAGTCCTACGAGCAGTACTTC.

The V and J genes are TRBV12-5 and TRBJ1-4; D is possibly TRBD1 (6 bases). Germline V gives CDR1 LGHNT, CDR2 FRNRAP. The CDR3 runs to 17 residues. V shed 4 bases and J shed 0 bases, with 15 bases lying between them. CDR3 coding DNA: TGTGCTAGTGGTTGGACCTGGAGGACAGCAACTAATGAAAAACTGTTTTTT. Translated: CASGWTWRTATNEKLFF. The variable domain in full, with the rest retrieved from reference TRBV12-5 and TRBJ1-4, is DARVTQTPRHKVTEMGQEVTMRCQPILGHNTVFWYRQTMMQGLELLAYFRNRAPLDDSGMPKDRFSAEMPDATLATLKIQPSEPRDSAVYFCASGWTWRTATNEKLFFGSGTQLSVL.

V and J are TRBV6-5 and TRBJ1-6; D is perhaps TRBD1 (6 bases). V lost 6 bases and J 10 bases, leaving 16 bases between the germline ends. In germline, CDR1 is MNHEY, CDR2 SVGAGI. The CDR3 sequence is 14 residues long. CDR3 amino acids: CASSNTGLFSPLHF. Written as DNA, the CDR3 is TGTGCCAGCAGCAACACAGGGCTATTCTCACCCCTCCACTTT.

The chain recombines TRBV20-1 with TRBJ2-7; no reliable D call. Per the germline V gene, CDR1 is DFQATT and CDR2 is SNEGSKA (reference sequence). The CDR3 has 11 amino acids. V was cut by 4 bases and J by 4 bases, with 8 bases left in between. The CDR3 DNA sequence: TGCAGTGCTACCCCTACTTACGAGCAGTACTTC. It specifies CSATPTYEQYF.

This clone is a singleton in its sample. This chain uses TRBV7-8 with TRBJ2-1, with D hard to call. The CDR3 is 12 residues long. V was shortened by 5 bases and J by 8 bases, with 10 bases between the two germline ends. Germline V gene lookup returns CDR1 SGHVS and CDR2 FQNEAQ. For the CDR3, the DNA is TGTGCCAGCAGCCATCTCGGTGATGAGCAGTTCTTC. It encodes CASSHLGDEQFF.

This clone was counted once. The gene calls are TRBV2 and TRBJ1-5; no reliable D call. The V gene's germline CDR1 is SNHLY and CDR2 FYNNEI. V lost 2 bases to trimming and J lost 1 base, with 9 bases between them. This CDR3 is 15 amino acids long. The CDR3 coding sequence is TGTGCCAGCAGTGAACAGGCAATAAGCAATCAGCCCCAGCATTTT. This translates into CASSEQAISNQPQHF.

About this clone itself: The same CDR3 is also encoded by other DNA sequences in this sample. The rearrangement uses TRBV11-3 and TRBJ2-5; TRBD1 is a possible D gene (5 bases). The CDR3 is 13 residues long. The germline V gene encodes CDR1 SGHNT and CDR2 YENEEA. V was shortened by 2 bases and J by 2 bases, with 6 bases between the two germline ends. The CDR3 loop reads CASSLRGQETQYF. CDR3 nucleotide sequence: TGTGCCAGCAGCTTAAGGGGTCAAGAGACCCAGTACTTC.

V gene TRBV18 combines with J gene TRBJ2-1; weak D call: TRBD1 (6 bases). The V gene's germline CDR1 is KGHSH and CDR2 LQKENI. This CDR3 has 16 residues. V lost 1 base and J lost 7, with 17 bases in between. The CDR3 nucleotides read TGTGCCAGCTCACCACAGGACAGTAGGGTCTCTAATGAGCAGTTCTTC. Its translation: CASSPQDSRVSNEQFF.

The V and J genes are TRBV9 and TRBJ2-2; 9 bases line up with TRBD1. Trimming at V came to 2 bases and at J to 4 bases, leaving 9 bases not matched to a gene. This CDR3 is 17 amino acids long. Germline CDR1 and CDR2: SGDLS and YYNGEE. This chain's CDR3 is CASSVLDRGRGTGELFF. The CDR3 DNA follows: TGTGCCAGCAGCGTCCTGGACAGGGGAAGGGGCACCGGGGAGCTGTTTTTT.

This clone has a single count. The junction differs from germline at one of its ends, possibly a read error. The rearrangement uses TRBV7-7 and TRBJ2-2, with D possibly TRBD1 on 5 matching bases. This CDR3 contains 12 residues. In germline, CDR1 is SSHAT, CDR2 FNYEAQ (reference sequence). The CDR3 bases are TGTGCTAGCAGCTTAGGGGCCGGGGAGCTGTTTTTT. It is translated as CASSLGAGELFF.

The CDR3 nucleotides are TGTGCCAGCAGCCACGGGACAGGGGCAAACACCATATATTTT. As protein: CASSHGTGANTIYF. The V gene is TRBV14, the J gene TRBJ1-3, with 10 positions matching TRBD1. Trimming at V came to 3 bases and at J to 6 bases, leaving 2 bases not matched to a gene. Germline assignment: CDR1 SGHDN and CDR2 FVKESK. The CDR3 runs to 14 residues.

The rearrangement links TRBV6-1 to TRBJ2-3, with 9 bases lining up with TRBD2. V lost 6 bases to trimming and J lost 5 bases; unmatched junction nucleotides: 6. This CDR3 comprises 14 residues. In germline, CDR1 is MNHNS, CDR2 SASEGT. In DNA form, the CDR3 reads TGTGCCAGCAGCTTAGCGGGAGTGAAAGATACGCAGTATTTT. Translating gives CASSLAGVKDTQYF.

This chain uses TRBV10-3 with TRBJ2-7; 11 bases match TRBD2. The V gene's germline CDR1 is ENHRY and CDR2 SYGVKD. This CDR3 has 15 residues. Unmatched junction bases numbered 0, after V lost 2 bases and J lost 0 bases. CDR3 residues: CAISEGLAGSYEQYF. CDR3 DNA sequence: TGTGCCATCAGTGAGGGACTAGCGGGCTCCTACGAGCAGTACTTC.

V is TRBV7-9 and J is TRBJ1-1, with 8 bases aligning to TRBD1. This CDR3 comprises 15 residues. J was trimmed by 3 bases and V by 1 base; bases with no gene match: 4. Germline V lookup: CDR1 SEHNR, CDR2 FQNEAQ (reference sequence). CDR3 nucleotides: TGTGCCAGCAGCTTAGGGACAGGGAGGTACACTGAAGCTTTCTTT. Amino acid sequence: CASSLGTGRYTEAFF.